The 10 T cell receptor beta chains below were found in one sample sequenced in a study of blood T cell repertoires in COVID-19. The table came from immunoSEQ multiplex PCR; TCRdb's copy has only in-frame clones and leaves some out. The data show 250,000 to 350,000 clones, around nine tenths seen once. Sequenced input: PBMCs or T cells enriched from blood (not recorded which). The receptors shown here come from a woman aged 25-40 years who had recovered from COVID-19.

This sequence joins TRBV5-6 and TRBJ1-1; 7 bases fit TRBD1. The V gene end was trimmed by 4 bases and the J gene end by 11 bases; junction bases not matched to a gene: 14. Germline loops: CDR1 SGHDT, CDR2 YYEEEE. This CDR3 is 14 amino acids long. The CDR3 spells CASSPGRRARGAFF. The CDR3 bases are TGTGCCAGCAGCCCCGGACGTAGGGCCAGGGGGGCTTTCTTT.

This clone was seen a few times. The genes are TRBV2 and TRBJ1-1, with D hard to call. Germline loops: CDR1 SNHLY, CDR2 FYNNEI. The germline V and J ends were trimmed by 3 bases and 8 bases, with 7 bases remaining between them. This CDR3 spans 11 amino acids. CDR3 sequence (DNA): TGTGCCAGCAGTGACCTCGGGGAAGCTTTCTTT. Amino acids: CASSDLGEAFF.

This chain joins TRBV15 and TRBJ2-7; D possibly corresponds to TRBD2 (5 bases). V lost 5 bases and J lost 0, with 11 bases in between. This CDR3 has 14 amino acids. Germline CDR1 is LNHNV and CDR2 is YYDKDF (reference sequence). The CDR3 nucleotides read TGTGCCACCAGCGGAGGCGGCAGCTCCTACGAGCAGTACTTC. Translated: CATSGGGSSYEQYF. Combining the CDR3 with reference TRBV15 and TRBJ2-7 gives the whole variable domain DAMVIQNPRYQVTQFGKPVTLSCSQTLNHNVMYWYQQKSSQAPKLLFHYYDKDFNNEADTPDNFQSRRPNTSFCFLDIRSPGLGDTAMYLCATSGGGSSYEQYFGPGTRLTVT.

This clone was observed a handful of times. The chain employs TRBV5-1 and TRBJ1-1, with TRBD1 as a possible D gene (6 bases). Germline loops: CDR1 SGHRS, CDR2 YFSETQ. The CDR3 sequence is 13 residues long. With 4 bases removed from V and 1 base from J, the gap between germline ends came to 8 bases. CDR3 amino acids: CASSKGQNTEAFF. The CDR3 coding sequence is TGCGCCAGCAGCAAGGGACAGAACACTGAAGCTTTCTTT.

The CDR3 DNA reads as TGTGCCTGGAAGGACCGGGGGGCGCGCGGCTATGGCTACACCTTC. Translating gives CAWKDRGARGYGYTF. The chain uses TRBV30 and TRBJ1-2, with D perhaps matching TRBD1 (6 bases). Germline V lookup: CDR1 GTSNPN, CDR2 SVGIG (reference sequence). The V gene lost 4 bases and the J gene lost 4 bases, with 19 bases spanning the gap. The CDR3 covers 15 residues.

V is TRBV3-1 (or the pseudogene TRBV3-2) and J is TRBJ1-6; TRBD1 agrees at 7 bases. The CDR3 is 15 amino acids. CDR1 is LGHDT, CDR2 YNNKEL, per germline (reference sequence). With 1 base clipped from V and 10 bases from J, the junction kept 7 bases outside the gene matches. Written as DNA, the CDR3 is TGTGCCAGCAGCCAAGTAGCAGGGGGATCATCACCCCTCCACTTT. It specifies CASSQVAGGSSPLHF.

The V gene is TRBV5-4, the J gene TRBJ2-3; 8 bases line up with TRBD1. J was trimmed by 0 bases and V by 4 bases; bases with no gene match: 10. This CDR3 spans 17 amino acids. Per the germline V gene, CDR1 is SGHNT and CDR2 is YYREEE (reference sequence). The CDR3 spells CASSPGQADRSTDTQYF. DNA for the CDR3: TGTGCCAGCAGCCCGGGACAGGCGGACCGTAGCACAGATACGCAGTATTTT.

The chain couples TRBV7-9 to TRBJ1-6; tentative D call: TRBD1 (5 bases). Trimming stripped 11 bases from V and 2 bases from J, with 16 bases between. The CDR3 spans 15 residues. Germline values: CDR1 SEHNR, CDR2 FQNEAQ (reference sequence). The CDR3, as DNA: TGTGCCGCCCAATCTGACAGCGCCTATAATTCACCCCTCCACTTT. Its translation: CAAQSDSAYNSPLHF.

The CDR3 nucleotides are TGTGCCAGCAGCCCCAGGGGAACTGAAGCTTTCTTT. Residues: CASSPRGTEAFF. The rearrangement joins TRBV5-6 to TRBJ1-1; D may be TRBD1 (6 bases). The CDR3 has 12 amino acids. CDR1 and CDR2 (germline): SGHDT, YYEEEE. The V gene lost 4 bases and the J gene lost 5 bases, with 9 bases spanning the gap.

The chain recombines TRBV24-1 with TRBJ2-5, with 9 bases identical to TRBD1. The junction had 9 bases not matched to a gene; V was cut back by 4 bases and J by 7 bases. The germline CDR1 and CDR2 sequences are KGHDR and SFDVKD. The length of the CDR3 is 15 residues. CDR3 sequence reads: CATSDPRTGEGTQYF. CDR3 in DNA: TGTGCCACCAGTGACCCCAGGACAGGGGAGGGGACCCAGTACTTC.